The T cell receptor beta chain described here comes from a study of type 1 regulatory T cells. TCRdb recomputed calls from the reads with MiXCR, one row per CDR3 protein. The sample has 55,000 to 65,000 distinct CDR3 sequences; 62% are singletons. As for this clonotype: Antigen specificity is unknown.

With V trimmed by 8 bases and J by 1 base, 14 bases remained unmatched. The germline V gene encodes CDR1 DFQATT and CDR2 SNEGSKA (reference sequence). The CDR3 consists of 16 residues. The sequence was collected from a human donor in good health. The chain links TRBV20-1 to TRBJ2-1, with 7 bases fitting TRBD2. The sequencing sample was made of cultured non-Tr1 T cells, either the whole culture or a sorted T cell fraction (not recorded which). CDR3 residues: CSPRAAGRRSYNEQFF. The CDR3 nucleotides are TGCAGTCCCAGAGCAGCCGGGAGGCGTTCCTACAATGAGCAGTTCTTC.